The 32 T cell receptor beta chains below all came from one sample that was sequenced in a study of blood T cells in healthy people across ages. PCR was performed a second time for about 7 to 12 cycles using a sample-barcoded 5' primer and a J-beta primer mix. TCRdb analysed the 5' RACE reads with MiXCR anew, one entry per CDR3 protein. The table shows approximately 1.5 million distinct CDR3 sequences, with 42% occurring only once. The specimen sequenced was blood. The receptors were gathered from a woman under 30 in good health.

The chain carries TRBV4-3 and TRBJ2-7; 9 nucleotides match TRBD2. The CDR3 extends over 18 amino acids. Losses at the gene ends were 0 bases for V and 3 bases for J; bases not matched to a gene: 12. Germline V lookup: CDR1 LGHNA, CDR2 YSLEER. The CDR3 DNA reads TGCGCCAGCAGCCAAGATGTCCTAGCGGGATCAGGTAGCTACGAGCAGTACTTC. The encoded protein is CASSQDVLAGSGSYEQYF.

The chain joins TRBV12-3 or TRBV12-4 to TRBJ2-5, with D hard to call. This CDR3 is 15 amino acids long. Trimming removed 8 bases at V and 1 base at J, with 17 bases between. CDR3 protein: CASGPGRGFQETQYF. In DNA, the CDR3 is TGTGCCAGCGGCCCGGGCCGAGGATTCCAAGAGACCCAGTACTTC.

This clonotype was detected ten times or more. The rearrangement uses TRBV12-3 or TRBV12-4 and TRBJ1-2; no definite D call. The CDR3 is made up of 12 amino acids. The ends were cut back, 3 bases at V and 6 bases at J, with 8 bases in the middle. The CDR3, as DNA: TGTGCCAGCAGTTTTTCGGGGAATGGCTACACCTTC. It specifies CASSFSGNGYTF.

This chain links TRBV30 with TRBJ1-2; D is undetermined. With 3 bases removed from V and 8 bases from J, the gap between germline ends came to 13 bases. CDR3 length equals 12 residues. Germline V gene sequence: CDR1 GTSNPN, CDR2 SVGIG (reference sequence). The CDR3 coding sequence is TGTGCCTGGAGCCCGACCGGGCGAGGCTACACCTTC. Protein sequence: CAWSPTGRGYTF.

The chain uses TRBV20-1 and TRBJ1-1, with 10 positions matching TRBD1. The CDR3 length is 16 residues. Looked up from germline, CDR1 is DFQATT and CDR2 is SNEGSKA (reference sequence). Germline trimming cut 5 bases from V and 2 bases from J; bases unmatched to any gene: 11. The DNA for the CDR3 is TGCAGTGCTCACAACCGGGACAGGGGTTTTAACACTGAAGCTTTCTTT. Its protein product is CSAHNRDRGFNTEAFF.

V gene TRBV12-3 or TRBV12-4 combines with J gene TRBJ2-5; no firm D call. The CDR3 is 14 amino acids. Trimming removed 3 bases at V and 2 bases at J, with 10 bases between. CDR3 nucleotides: TGTGCCAGCAGTTTCGGACCTAGTCAAGAGACCCAGTACTTC. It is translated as CASSFGPSQETQYF.

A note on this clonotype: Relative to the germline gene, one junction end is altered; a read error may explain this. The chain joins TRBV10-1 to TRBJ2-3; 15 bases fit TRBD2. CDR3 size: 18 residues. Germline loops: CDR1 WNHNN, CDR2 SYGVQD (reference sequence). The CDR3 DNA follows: TGCACCAGCAGCGCCGGGACTAGCGGGGGGATCAGCACAGATACGCAGTATTTT. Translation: CTSSAGTSGGISTDTQYF.

CDR3 nucleotide sequence: TGTGCCAGCACCTTGGCGGCCTCGAACACCGGGGAGCTGTTTTTT. This encodes CASTLAASNTGELFF. The chain uses TRBV28 and TRBJ2-2; D not certain. The CDR3 runs 15 residues. Germline CDR1 reads MDHEN; CDR2 reads SYDVKM. V gave up 7 bases and J gave up 0 bases, with 12 bases separating them.

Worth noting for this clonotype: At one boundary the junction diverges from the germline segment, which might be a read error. The CDR3 region is CACSLDSSYGYTF. The CDR3 coding sequence is TGTGCCTGCAGTTTAGACAGCAGCTATGGCTACACCTTC. The V call is TRBV12-3 or TRBV12-4, the J call TRBJ1-2, with D tentatively TRBD1 (5 bases). CDR3 length equals 13 residues.

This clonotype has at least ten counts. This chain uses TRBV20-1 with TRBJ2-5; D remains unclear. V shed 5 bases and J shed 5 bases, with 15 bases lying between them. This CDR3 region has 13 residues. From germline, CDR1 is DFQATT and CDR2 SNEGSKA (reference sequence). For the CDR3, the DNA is TGCAGTGCTCCCAACCCTAATTCGGAGACCCAGTACTTC. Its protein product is CSAPNPNSETQYF.

This CDR3 reads CASSARRGAGELFF. The CDR3 coding sequence is TGTGCCAGCAGCGCCAGGCGGGGGGCCGGGGAGCTGTTTTTT. The chain recombines TRBV9 with TRBJ2-2, with 8 bases lining up with TRBD2. The CDR3 length is 14 residues. The ends lost 3 bases at V and 6 bases at J; junction bases unmatched: 4. Germline CDR1 and CDR2: SGDLS and YYNGEE.

The CDR3 spells CASSFGLCEQYF. For the CDR3, the DNA is TGTGCCAGCAGCTTCGGCCTATGCGAGCAGTACTTC. This rearrangement joins TRBV7-2 to TRBJ2-7; no definite D call. Germline-derived CDR1 and CDR2 are SGHTA and FQGNSA. V lost 3 bases to trimming and J lost 6 bases, with 9 bases between them. The CDR3 contains 12 residues.

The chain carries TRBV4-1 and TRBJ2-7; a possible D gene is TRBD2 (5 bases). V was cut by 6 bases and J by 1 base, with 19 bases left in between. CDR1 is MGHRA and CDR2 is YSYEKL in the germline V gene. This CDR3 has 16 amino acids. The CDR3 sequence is CASSPRSRESSYEQYF. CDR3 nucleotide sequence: TGCGCCAGCAGTCCAAGATCTAGGGAGTCTTCCTACGAGCAGTACTTC.

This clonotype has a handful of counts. CDR3 nucleotides: TGCAGTGCTCCCAGCGGTTCCTACGAGCAGTACTTC. As protein: CSAPSGSYEQYF. This chain joins TRBV20-1 and TRBJ2-7; a weak D match, TRBD2 (5 bases). With 5 bases removed from V and 1 base from J, the gap between germline ends came to 9 bases. The CDR3 is 12 residues long. CDR1 DFQATT and CDR2 SNEGSKA come from the germline V gene (reference sequence).

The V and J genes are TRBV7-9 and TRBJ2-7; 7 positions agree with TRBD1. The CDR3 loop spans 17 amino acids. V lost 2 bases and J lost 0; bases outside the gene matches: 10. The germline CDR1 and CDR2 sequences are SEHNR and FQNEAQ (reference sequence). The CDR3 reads CASSLTFLGQYSYEQYF. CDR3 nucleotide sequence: TGTGCCAGCAGCTTAACATTTCTGGGACAGTACTCCTACGAGCAGTACTTC.

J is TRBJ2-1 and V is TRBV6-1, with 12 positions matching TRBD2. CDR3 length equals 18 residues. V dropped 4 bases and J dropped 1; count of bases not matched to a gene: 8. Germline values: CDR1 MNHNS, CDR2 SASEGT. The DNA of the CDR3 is TGTGCCAGCAGTGTAGGGCTAGCGGGGGGGCCTTCCTACAATGAGCAGTTCTTC. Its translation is CASSVGLAGGPSYNEQFF.

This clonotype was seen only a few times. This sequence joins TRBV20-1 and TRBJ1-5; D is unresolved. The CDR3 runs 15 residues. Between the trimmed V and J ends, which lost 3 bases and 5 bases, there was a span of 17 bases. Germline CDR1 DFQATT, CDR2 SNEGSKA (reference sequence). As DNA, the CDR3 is TGCAGTGCTAGGTCGGCGGCAGGATGGGATCAGCCCCAGCATTTT. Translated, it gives CSARSAAGWDQPQHF.

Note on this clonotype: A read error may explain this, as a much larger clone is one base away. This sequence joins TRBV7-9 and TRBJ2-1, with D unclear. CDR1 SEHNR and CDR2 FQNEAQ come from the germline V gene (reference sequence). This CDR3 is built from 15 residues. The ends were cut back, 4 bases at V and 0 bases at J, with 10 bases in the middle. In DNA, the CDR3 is TGTGCCAGCAGCTACTACAGAAGCTCCTACAATGAGCAGTTCTTC. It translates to CASSYYRSSYNEQFF.

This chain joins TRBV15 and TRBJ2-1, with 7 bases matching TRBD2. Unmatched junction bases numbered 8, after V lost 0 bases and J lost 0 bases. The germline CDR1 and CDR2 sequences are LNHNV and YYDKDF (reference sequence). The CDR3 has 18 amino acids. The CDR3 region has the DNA TGTGCCACCAGCAGAGACGTACCCGGGGGGTCCTCCTACAATGAGCAGTTCTTC. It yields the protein CATSRDVPGGSSYNEQFF.

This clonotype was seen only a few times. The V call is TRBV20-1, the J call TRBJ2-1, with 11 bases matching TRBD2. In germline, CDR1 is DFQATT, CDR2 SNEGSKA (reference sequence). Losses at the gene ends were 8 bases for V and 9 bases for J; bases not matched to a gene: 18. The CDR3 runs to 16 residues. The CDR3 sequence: CSSLVASGRISGEQFF. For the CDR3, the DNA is TGCAGTTCCCTAGTCGCTAGCGGGAGGATAAGCGGTGAGCAGTTCTTC.

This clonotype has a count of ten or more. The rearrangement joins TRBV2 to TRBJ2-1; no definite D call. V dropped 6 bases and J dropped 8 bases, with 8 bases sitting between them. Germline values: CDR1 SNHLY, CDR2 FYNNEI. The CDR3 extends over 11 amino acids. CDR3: CASSSVDEQFF. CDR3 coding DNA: TGTGCCAGCAGCAGCGTGGATGAGCAGTTCTTC.

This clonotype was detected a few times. CDR3 residues: CSAPEGGADTQYF. The CDR3 coding sequence is TGCAGTGCCCCCGAGGGGGGGGCAGATACGCAGTATTTT. V gene TRBV20-1 combines with J gene TRBJ2-3; tentatively, D is TRBD2 (7 bases). The CDR3 sequence is 13 residues long. V was trimmed by 6 bases and J by 4 bases, leaving 14 bases between them. CDR1 and CDR2 from the germline V gene are DFQATT and SNEGSKA (reference sequence).

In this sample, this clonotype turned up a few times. This CDR3 is CASSQEINDIQGGVTDTQYF. The DNA of the CDR3 is TGCGCCAGCAGCCAAGAAATTAACGACATACAAGGGGGGGTGACAGATACGCAGTATTTT. V and J are TRBV4-3 and TRBJ2-3; D perhaps matches TRBD2 (7 bases). Germline V gene sequence: CDR1 LGHNA, CDR2 YSLEER. The V end was cut by 0 bases, the J end by 3 bases, with 25 bases between. The CDR3 loop spans 20 amino acids.

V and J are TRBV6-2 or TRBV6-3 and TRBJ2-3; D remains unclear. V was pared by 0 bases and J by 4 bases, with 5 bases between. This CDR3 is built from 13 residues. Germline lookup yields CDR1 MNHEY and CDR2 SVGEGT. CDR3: CASSYSRADTQYF. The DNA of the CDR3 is TGTGCCAGCAGTTACTCTAGGGCAGATACGCAGTATTTT.

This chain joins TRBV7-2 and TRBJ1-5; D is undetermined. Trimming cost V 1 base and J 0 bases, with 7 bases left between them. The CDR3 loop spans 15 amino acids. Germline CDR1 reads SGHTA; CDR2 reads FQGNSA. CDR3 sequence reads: CASSLGSHSNQPQHF. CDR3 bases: TGTGCCAGCAGCTTAGGGTCCCATAGCAATCAGCCCCAGCATTTT. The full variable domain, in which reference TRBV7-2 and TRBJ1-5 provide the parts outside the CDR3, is GAGVSQSPSNKVTEKGKDVELRCDPISGHTALYWYRQSLGQGLEFLIYFQGNSAPDKSGLPSDRFSAERTGGSVSTLTIQRTQQEDSAVYLCASSLGSHSNQPQHFGDGTRLSIL.

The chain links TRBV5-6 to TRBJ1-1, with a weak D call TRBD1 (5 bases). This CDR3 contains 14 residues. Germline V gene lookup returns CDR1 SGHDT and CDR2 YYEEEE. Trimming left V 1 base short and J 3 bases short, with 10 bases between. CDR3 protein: CASSLIGTDTEAFF. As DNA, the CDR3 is TGTGCCAGCAGCTTGATAGGGACCGACACTGAAGCTTTCTTT.

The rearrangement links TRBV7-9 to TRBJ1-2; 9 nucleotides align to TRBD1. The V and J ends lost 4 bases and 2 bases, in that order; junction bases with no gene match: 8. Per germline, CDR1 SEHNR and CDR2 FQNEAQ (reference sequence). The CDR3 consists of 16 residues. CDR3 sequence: CASSSQDRGTNYGYTF. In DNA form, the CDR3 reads TGTGCCAGCAGCTCACAGGACAGGGGAACGAACTATGGCTACACCTTC.

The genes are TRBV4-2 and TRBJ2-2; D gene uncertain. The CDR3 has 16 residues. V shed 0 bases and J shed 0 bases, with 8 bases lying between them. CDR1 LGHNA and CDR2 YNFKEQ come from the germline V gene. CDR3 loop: CASSQERLPNTGELFF. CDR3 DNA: TGTGCCAGCAGCCAAGAACGGCTGCCGAACACCGGGGAGCTGTTTTTT.

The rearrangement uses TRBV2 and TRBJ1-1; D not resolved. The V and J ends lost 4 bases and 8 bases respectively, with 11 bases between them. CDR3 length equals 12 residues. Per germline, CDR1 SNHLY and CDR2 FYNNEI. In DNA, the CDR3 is TGTGCCAGCAGTGCCCCCGGCGTCGAAGCTTTCTTT. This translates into CASSAPGVEAFF.

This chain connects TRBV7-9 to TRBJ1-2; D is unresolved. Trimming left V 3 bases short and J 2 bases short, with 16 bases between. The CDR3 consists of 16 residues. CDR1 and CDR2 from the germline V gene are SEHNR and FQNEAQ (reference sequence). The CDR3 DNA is TGTGCCAGCAGCTTCTCTGGAGGCCCCCCCAACTATGGCTACACCTTC. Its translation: CASSFSGGPPNYGYTF.

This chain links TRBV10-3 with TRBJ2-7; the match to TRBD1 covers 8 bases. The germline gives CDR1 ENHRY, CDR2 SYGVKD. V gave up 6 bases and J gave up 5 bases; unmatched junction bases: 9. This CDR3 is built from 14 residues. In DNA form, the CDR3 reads TGTGCCATCAGCGCCGGACAGGGAGGCCACGAGCAGTACTTC. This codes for CAISAGQGGHEQYF.

CDR3 protein: CASSYFPPRLAGGDNEQFF. The CDR3 DNA sequence: TGTGCCAGCAGTTACTTTCCTCCCCGACTAGCGGGAGGTGACAATGAGCAGTTCTTC. The chain has TRBV6-5 and TRBJ2-1; 13 bases are a match to TRBD2. CDR3 length equals 19 residues. With V trimmed by 1 base and J by 5 bases, 11 bases remained unmatched. CDR1 MNHEY and CDR2 SVGAGI come from the germline V gene.